Listed below are T cell receptor beta chains from one sample, sequenced in a study of T cell changes during pregnancy in multiple sclerosis. Sequencing was performed with immunoSEQ multiplex PCR; in TCRdb, only in-frame clones are kept and a portion is missing. The sample has around 40,000 clones; about 91% are singletons. Sequenced here: CD4+ T cells from peripheral blood mononuclear cells, sampled in the third trimester of pregnancy. The receptors were gathered from a female donor with multiple sclerosis, enrolled in a pregnancy study. Each CDR3 is given with its conserved first and last residue. The D gene is left open where the match is weak. Clone sizes are given selectively: once, few, many, or a class where the clone is expanded.

v_call	d_call	clone_size	j_call	cdr3_length	cdr3_aa	cdr3_nt
TRBV7-8	NA	NA	TRBJ1-1	13	CASSFRQSTEAFF	TGTGCCAGCAGCTTTAGACAGAGTACTGAAGCTTTCTTT
TRBV4-1	TRBD2	NA	TRBJ2-5	19	CASSQERGLAGGSQETQYF	TGCGCCAGCAGCCAAGAGCGAGGACTAGCGGGAGGAAGCCAAGAGACCCAGTACTTC
TRBV27	NA	once	TRBJ2-7	12	CAGPRTGYEQYF	TGTGCCGGCCCCCGAACAGGCTACGAGCAGTACTTC
TRBV25-1	NA	NA	TRBJ1-3	14	CASSEPGSRNTIYF	TGTGCCAGCAGTGAACCCGGTTCTCGAAACACCATATATTTT
TRBV5-4	TRBD2	NA	TRBJ2-1	19	CASSFAGTSDPSSYNEQFF	TGTGCCAGCAGCTTTGCCGGGACTAGCGACCCATCCTCCTACAATGAGCAGTTCTTC
TRBV4-3	TRBD1	NA	TRBJ1-3	17	CASSQVTGARTGNTIYF	TGCGCCAGCAGCCAGGTGACAGGGGCAAGAACTGGAAACACCATATATTTT
TRBV28	NA	NA	TRBJ1-4	16	CASRRRRTVTNEKLFF	TGTGCCAGCCGAAGGCGTAGGACAGTAACTAATGAAAAACTGTTTTTT
TRBV7-8	NA	NA	TRBJ1-1	11	CASSPGYEAFF	TGTGCCAGCAGCCCAGGCTATGAAGCTTTCTTT
TRBV5-1	TRBD1	NA	TRBJ2-7	16	CASSPKPGQGTAEQYF	TGCGCCAGCAGTCCAAAGCCGGGACAGGGGACGGCCGAGCAGTACTTC
TRBV7-9	NA	once	TRBJ1-1	12	CASSLEPGEAFF	TGTGCCAGCAGCTTAGAACCAGGGGAAGCTTTCTTT
TRBV19	NA	NA	TRBJ1-1	11	CATYMNTEAFF	TGTGCCACCTATATGAACACTGAAGCTTTCTTT
TRBV4-2	TRBD2	NA	TRBJ2-1	14	CASSQREGPNEQFF	TGTGCCAGCAGCCAGCGGGAGGGCCCGAATGAGCAGTTCTTC
TRBV28	TRBD1	NA	TRBJ1-1	16	CASSPYGQGGHTEAFF	TGTGCCAGCAGTCCCTACGGACAGGGGGGTCACACTGAAGCTTTCTTT
TRBV28	NA	NA	TRBJ1-4	15	CASSFRGGANEKLFF	TGTGCCAGCAGTTTCCGCGGGGGCGCGAATGAAAAACTGTTTTTT
TRBV7-9	NA	few	TRBJ2-7	13	CASSLRDGVEQYF	TGTGCCAGCAGCCTACGGGATGGGGTCGAGCAGTACTTC
TRBV19	NA	NA	TRBJ1-3	17	CASSIGKDSASGNTIYF	TGTGCCAGTAGTATCGGGAAGGACAGTGCCTCTGGAAACACCATATATTTT
TRBV13	TRBD1	NA	TRBJ2-2	14	CASRRTGGTGELFF	TGTGCCAGCAGGAGGACAGGGGGAACCGGGGAGCTGTTTTTT
TRBV30	NA	NA	TRBJ1-5	13	CAWSVQGDQPQHF	TGTGCCTGGAGTGTACAGGGCGATCAGCCCCAGCATTTT
TRBV28	NA	NA	TRBJ2-5	14	CASSLSGPKETQYF	TGTGCCAGCAGTTTATCAGGGCCCAAAGAGACCCAGTACTTC
TRBV5-4	NA	NA	TRBJ1-4	14	CASSLRGTNEKLFF	TGTGCCAGCAGCTTGAGAGGTACTAATGAAAAACTGTTTTTT
TRBV10-3	TRBD1	NA	TRBJ1-4	17	CAISGSSGQGRNEKLFF	TGTGCCATCAGTGGCTCGTCAGGACAGGGACGAAATGAAAAACTGTTTTTT
TRBV18	NA	NA	TRBJ1-1	13	CASSTTGASEAFF	TGTGCCAGCTCAACAACAGGAGCCTCTGAAGCTTTCTTT
TRBV6-5	NA	NA	TRBJ2-1	15	CASSPPGLASAEQFF	TGTGCCAGCAGTCCTCCCGGGCTAGCGTCGGCTGAGCAGTTCTTC
TRBV5-1	NA	NA	TRBJ1-6	17	CASSFSRESSYNSPLHF	TGCGCCAGCAGCTTCTCACGGGAGAGCTCCTATAATTCACCCCTCCACTTT
TRBV5-1	TRBD1	NA	TRBJ2-7	15	CASSRGQGASYEQYF	TGCGCCAGCAGCCGCGGACAGGGGGCTTCCTACGAGCAGTACTTC
TRBV28	TRBD1	once	TRBJ1-5	15	CASSSGGRGHQPQHF	TGTGCCAGCAGTTCGGGAGGCAGGGGGCATCAGCCCCAGCATTTT
TRBV10-3	NA	once	TRBJ2-1	15	CAISGVGTTYNEQFF	TGTGCCATCAGTGGGGTCGGGACAACATACAATGAGCAGTTCTTC
TRBV27	TRBD1	NA	TRBJ1-3	15	CASRDSTFSGNTIYF	TGTGCCAGCCGGGACAGCACTTTCTCTGGAAACACCATATATTTT
TRBV10-3	TRBD1	NA	TRBJ2-3	15	CAISESVTGGDTQYF	TGTGCCATCAGTGAGTCGGTGACAGGGGGAGATACGCAGTATTTT
TRBV10-3	TRBD1	NA	TRBJ2-7	14	CAINVGDRGDEQYF	TGTGCCATCAACGTTGGGGACAGGGGCGACGAGCAGTACTTC
TRBV7-9	TRBD1	NA	TRBJ1-4	14	CASSQTGSGEKLFF	TGTGCCAGCAGCCAGACAGGGTCGGGGGAAAAACTGTTTTTT
TRBV9	NA	NA	TRBJ2-3	12	CASSRVTDTQYF	TGTGCCAGCAGCCGAGTGACTGATACGCAGTATTTT
TRBV14	TRBD2	NA	TRBJ2-1	16	CASSQGSGLALDEQFF	TGTGCCAGCAGCCAAGGGAGTGGACTAGCTCTGGATGAGCAGTTCTTC
TRBV7-6	TRBD2	few	TRBJ2-5	16	CASSFNLADNQETQYF	TGTGCCAGCAGCTTCAATCTAGCGGATAACCAAGAGACCCAGTACTTC
TRBV27	TRBD2	NA	TRBJ2-2	20	CASISQGTGDLAGGTGELFF	TGTGCCAGCATCTCGCAGGGGACAGGAGACCTAGCGGGGGGGACCGGGGAGCTGTTTTTT
TRBV5-1	TRBD1	NA	TRBJ1-2	13	CASSLDRVGGYTF	TGCGCCAGCAGCCTCGACAGGGTAGGCGGCTACACCTTC
TRBV9	NA	few	TRBJ1-1	13	CASSVAMNTEAFF	TGTGCCAGCAGCGTAGCCATGAACACTGAAGCTTTCTTT
TRBV2	NA	NA	TRBJ2-3	10	CASIRDTQYF	TGTGCCAGCATTCGAGATACGCAGTATTTT
TRBV30	NA	NA	TRBJ2-1	16	CAWSVSLGGLYNEQFF	TGTGCCTGGAGTGTATCTCTCGGGGGATTATACAATGAGCAGTTCTTC
TRBV5-4	TRBD2	NA	TRBJ2-3	16	CASSLPAGGGTDTQYF	TGTGCCAGCAGCTTGCCGGCGGGAGGGGGCACAGATACGCAGTATTTT
TRBV5-6	TRBD1	few	TRBJ1-5	16	CASSSMTGKGNQPQHF	TGTGCCAGCAGTTCTATGACAGGGAAGGGCAATCAGCCCCAGCATTTT
TRBV7-2	NA	NA	TRBJ2-3	13	CASSLSPADTQYF	TGTGCCAGCAGCTTATCCCCGGCAGATACGCAGTATTTT
TRBV19	TRBD1	NA	TRBJ1-2	16	CASSSPGDRGRGGYTF	TGTGCCAGTAGCTCTCCGGGGGACAGGGGGCGTGGTGGCTACACCTTC
TRBV12-5	TRBD1	few	TRBJ1-1	14	CASGLTGGNTEAFF	TGTGCTAGTGGTTTAACAGGGGGGAACACTGAAGCTTTCTTT
TRBV6-1	NA	NA	TRBJ2-3	17	CASSEATRTRVTDTQYF	TGTGCCAGCAGTGAAGCTACGAGGACGAGGGTCACAGATACGCAGTATTTT
TRBV18	TRBD2	NA	TRBJ2-7	17	CASSPPLRAGGPHEQYF	TGTGCCAGCTCACCCCCCCTACGAGCGGGAGGGCCCCACGAGCAGTACTTC
TRBV7-6	NA	NA	TRBJ1-5	21	CASSPPSLIFVRGPSNQPQHF	TGTGCCAGCAGCCCACCGTCGCTGATATTTGTTAGGGGTCCTAGCAATCAGCCCCAGCATTTT
TRBV18	TRBD2	NA	TRBJ2-1	17	CASSRPGLAGVNNEQFF	TGTGCCAGCTCACGGCCGGGACTAGCGGGAGTAAATAATGAGCAGTTCTTC
TRBV19	TRBD1	NA	TRBJ1-4	16	CASSINGDRPNEKLFF	TGTGCCAGTAGTATCAATGGGGACAGGCCTAATGAAAAACTGTTTTTT
TRBV5-1	NA	NA	TRBJ2-1	16	CASSLQSGSQADEQFF	TGCGCCAGCAGCTTGCAAAGCGGGTCCCAGGCAGATGAGCAGTTCTTC
TRBV7-2	NA	NA	TRBJ2-1	14	CASSLASQGLEQFF	TGTGCCAGCAGCTTAGCGAGTCAGGGCTTAGAGCAGTTCTTC
TRBV18	TRBD2	NA	TRBJ2-7	15	CASSPGLANSYEQYF	TGTGCCAGCTCACCGGGACTAGCGAATTCCTACGAGCAGTACTTC
TRBV5-5	TRBD1	NA	TRBJ2-7	13	CASGTGAAYEQYF	TGTGCCAGCGGTACAGGGGCGGCCTACGAGCAGTACTTC
TRBV10-3	TRBD1	NA	TRBJ2-3	15	CAISGGQGVTDTQYF	TGTGCCATCAGTGGGGGACAGGGGGTGACAGATACGCAGTATTTT
TRBV19	TRBD1	NA	TRBJ2-5	14	CASRGRDRGETQYF	TGTGCCAGTAGGGGGAGGGACAGGGGAGAGACCCAGTACTTC
TRBV19	NA	NA	TRBJ2-7	14	CASSRDASSYEQYF	TGTGCCAGTAGTCGGGATGCCAGCTCCTACGAGCAGTACTTC
TRBV4-1	TRBD1	NA	TRBJ2-7	17	CASSQDSGTGASYEQYF	TGCGCCAGCAGCCAAGATAGTGGGACAGGGGCATCCTACGAGCAGTACTTC